This T cell receptor (beta chain) derives from a study of blood T cell repertoires in COVID-19. Study context: Sites across the United States, Italy and Spain contributed samples from acute and convalescent COVID-19. PBMCs, B-cell-depleted T cells, or T cells provided the cDNA or gDNA that made up the material.

How the authors handled the data: For nucleated cells, counts were estimated from reference gene primer amplification. Libraries were prepared by immunoSEQ multiplex PCR; TCRdb keeps only in-frame clonotypes and omits some of them. The V and J calls and clone size come from that table; D and trimming were worked out from the DNA. The sample has about 330,000 clones; roughly 87% are singletons. The CDR3 runs to 14 residues. Germline V gene data show CDR1 as MDHEN and CDR2 as SYDVKM. Trimming took 3 bases from V and 3 from J, leaving 11 bases between them. While infection was still active, Seattle patients were enrolled and then followed longitudinally.

This chain connects TRBV28 to TRBJ1-2, with no clear D. Sequenced sample: peripheral blood. The TCR comes from a man in his thirties or forties with COVID-19, enrolled during active disease. CDR3 residues: CASSFEALDYGYTF. CDR3 sequence (DNA): TGTGCCAGCAGTTTTGAGGCACTCGACTATGGCTACACCTTC.